A single sample is the source of the 9 T cell receptor beta chains below, sequenced in a study of response to subunit inactivated influenza vaccine. TCRdb re-called the RT-PCR reads with MiXCR, one entry per CDR3 protein. The data contain about 480,000 distinct CDR3 sequences, around 9.9% of them singletons. Source: PBMCs from blood, taken more than 35 days after vaccination. These receptors were taken from a man in his fifties who received an inactivated influenza vaccine.

The rearrangement uses TRBV11-2 and TRBJ2-4; D perhaps matches TRBD2 (5 bases). The ends were cut back, 6 bases at V and 3 bases at J, with 12 bases in the middle. Germline assignment: CDR1 SGHAT and CDR2 FQNNGV. CDR3 length equals 14 residues. The DNA of the CDR3 is TGTGCCAGCAGACGCCTAAGCGGCAAAAACATTCAGTACTTC. This gives the protein CASRRLSGKNIQYF.

The V call is TRBV10-3, the J call TRBJ1-2; 9 positions agree with TRBD1. V trimming: 7 bases; J trimming: 5 bases; junction bases outside the gene matches: 5. This CDR3 is 13 amino acids long. CDR1 is ENHRY, CDR2 SYGVKD, per germline. CDR3: CAITRDRDYGYTF. The CDR3 region has the DNA TGTGCCATCACCCGGGACAGGGATTATGGCTACACCTTC.

This clonotype was seen at least ten times. J is TRBJ2-1 and V is TRBV9, with 9 bases aligning to TRBD1. The CDR3 spans 16 residues. J was trimmed by 8 bases and V by 1 base; bases with no gene match: 10. Germline values: CDR1 SGDLS, CDR2 YYNGEE. Here the CDR3 reads CASSVRQGVLGDEQFF. The CDR3 nucleotides read TGTGCCAGCAGCGTAAGACAGGGGGTTCTTGGGGATGAGCAGTTCTTC.

This clonotype appeared a single time. The chain is built from TRBV10-3 and TRBJ2-5, with TRBD2 identical over 7 bases. Germline V gives CDR1 ENHRY, CDR2 SYGVKD. The CDR3 sequence is 13 residues long. After removal of 3 bases from V and 6 bases from J, the junction contained 4 bases not matched to a gene. Written as DNA, the CDR3 is TGTGCCATCAGTGACGTGGGAGGGAAGACCCAGTACTTC. It encodes CAISDVGGKTQYF.

The genes are TRBV7-3 and TRBJ2-5; weak D call: TRBD2 (6 bases). The V end lost 0 bases, the J end lost 5 bases, and 10 bases lay between the germline ends. The CDR3 contains 14 residues. Germline CDR1 SGHTA, CDR2 FQGTGA. The CDR3, as DNA: TGTGCCAGCAGCTTAACGCCCAGCGGGGAGACCCAGTACTTC. This codes for CASSLTPSGETQYF.

At least ten counts were recorded for this clonotype. The V gene is TRBV6-5, the J gene TRBJ2-7; a weak D match, TRBD2 (6 bases). V was pared by 2 bases and J by 0 bases, with 14 bases between. This CDR3 is 16 amino acids long. Germline V gives CDR1 MNHEY, CDR2 SVGAGI. The CDR3: CASSYGGGSNSYEQYF. CDR3 nucleotides: TGTGCCAGCAGTTACGGAGGAGGGAGCAACTCCTACGAGCAGTACTTC.

The chain combines TRBV29-1 with TRBJ1-4; D not resolved. Germline V CDR1 and CDR2: SQVTM, ANQGSEA. This CDR3 region has 12 residues. V lost 5 bases and J lost 15, with 19 bases in between. Here the CDR3 reads CSVLVSGELVFF. CDR3 bases: TGCAGCGTTCTGGTCTCGGGCGAATTGGTGTTTTTT.

This clonotype was seen repeatedly, ten times or more. This chain connects TRBV29-1 to TRBJ2-7, with 7 bases lining up with TRBD1. Trimming at V came to 4 bases and at J to 0 bases, leaving 12 bases not matched to a gene. In germline, CDR1 is SQVTM, CDR2 ANQGSEA. The CDR3 has 16 residues. This CDR3 reads CSVVTMDRRNSYEQYF. CDR3 in DNA: TGCAGCGTTGTTACGATGGACAGGAGAAACTCCTACGAGCAGTACTTC.

The chain recombines TRBV2 with TRBJ1-1; D unresolved. Germline CDR1 is SNHLY and CDR2 is FYNNEI. The CDR3 is 11 amino acids. The ends were cut back, 8 bases at V and 11 bases at J, with 15 bases in the middle. The CDR3 DNA sequence: TGTGCCAGCGGGAAGTCGCAGCACGCTTTCTTT. Amino acid sequence: CASGKSQHAFF.